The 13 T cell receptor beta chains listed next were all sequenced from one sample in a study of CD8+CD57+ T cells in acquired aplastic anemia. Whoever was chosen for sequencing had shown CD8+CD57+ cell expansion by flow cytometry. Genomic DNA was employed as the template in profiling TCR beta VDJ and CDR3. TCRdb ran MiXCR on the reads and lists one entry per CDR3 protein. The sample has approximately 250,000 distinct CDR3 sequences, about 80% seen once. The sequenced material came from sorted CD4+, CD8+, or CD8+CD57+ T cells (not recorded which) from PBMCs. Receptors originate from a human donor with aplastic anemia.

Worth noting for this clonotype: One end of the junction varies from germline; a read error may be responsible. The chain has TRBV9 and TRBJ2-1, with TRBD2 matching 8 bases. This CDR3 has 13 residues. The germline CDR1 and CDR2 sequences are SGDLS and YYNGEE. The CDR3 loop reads CASSYAGGHEQQF. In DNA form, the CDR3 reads TGTGCCAGCAGCTATGCGGGAGGTCACGAGCAGCAGTTC.

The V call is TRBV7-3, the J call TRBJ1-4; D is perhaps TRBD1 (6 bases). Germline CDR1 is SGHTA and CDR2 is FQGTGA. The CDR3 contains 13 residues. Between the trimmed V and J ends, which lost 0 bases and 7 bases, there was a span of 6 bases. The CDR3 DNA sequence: TGTGCCAGCAGCTTAACAGGGGGTGAAAAACTGTTTTTT. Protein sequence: CASSLTGGEKLFF.

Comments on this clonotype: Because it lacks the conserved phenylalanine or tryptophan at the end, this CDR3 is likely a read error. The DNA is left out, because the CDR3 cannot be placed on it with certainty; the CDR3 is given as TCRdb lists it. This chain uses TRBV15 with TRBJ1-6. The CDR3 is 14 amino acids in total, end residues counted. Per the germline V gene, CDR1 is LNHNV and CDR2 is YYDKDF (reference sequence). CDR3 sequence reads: CATSLSSYKSTQYS.

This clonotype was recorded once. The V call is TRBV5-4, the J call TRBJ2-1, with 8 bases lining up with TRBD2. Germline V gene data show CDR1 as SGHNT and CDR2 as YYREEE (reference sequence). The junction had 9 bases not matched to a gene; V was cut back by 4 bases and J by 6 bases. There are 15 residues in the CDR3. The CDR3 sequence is CASSVTSASSNEQFF. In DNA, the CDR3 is TGTGCCAGCAGCGTGACTAGCGCTTCTTCCAATGAGCAGTTCTTC.

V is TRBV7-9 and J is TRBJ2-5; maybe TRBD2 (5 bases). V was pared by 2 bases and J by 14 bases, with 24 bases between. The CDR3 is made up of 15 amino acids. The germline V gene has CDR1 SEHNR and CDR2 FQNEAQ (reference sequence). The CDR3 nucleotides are TGTGCCAGCAGCTTAATCCCCGGGGAGCTGGTTATTCGATACTTC. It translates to CASSLIPGELVIRYF.

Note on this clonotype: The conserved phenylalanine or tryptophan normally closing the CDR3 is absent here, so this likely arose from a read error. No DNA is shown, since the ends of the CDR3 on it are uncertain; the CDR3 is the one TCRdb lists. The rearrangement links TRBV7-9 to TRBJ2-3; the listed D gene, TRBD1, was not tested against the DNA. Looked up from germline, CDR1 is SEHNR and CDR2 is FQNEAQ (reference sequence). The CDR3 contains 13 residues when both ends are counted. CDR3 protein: CASGDGAKETPYY.

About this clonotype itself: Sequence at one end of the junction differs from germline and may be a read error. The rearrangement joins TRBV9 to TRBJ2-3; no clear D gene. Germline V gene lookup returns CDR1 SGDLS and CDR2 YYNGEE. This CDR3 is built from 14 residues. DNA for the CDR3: TGTGCCAGCAGCGTAGGGGCCGCCCGCGATACGCCGTATTTT. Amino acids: CASSVGAARDTPYF.

The CDR3 bases are TGTGCCAGCAGACAAGGGGGAGCGGGAGCCGGGGGGGAGACCCAGTACTTC. Amino acids: CASRQGGAGAGGETQYF. This chain links TRBV12-3 or TRBV12-4 with TRBJ2-5; 8 nucleotides align to TRBD2. Trimming cost V 6 bases and J 5 bases; bases outside gene matches: 17. The length of the CDR3 is 17 residues.

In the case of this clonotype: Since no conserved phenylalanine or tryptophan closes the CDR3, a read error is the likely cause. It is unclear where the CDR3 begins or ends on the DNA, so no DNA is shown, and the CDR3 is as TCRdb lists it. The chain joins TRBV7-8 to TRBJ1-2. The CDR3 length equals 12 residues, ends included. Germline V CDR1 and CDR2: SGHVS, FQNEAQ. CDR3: CASSLGGGPYTL.

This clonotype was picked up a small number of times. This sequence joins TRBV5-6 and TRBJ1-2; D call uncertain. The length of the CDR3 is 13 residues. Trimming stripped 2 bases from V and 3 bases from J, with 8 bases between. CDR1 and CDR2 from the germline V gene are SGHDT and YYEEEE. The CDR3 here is CASSLVSDYGYTF. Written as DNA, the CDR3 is TGTGCCAGCAGCTTAGTTTCGGACTATGGCTACACCTTC.

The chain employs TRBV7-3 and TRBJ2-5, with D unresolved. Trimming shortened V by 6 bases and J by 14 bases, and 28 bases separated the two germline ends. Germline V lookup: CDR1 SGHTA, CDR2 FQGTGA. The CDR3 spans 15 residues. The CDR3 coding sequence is TGTGCCAGCAGTTTTGCCCCCACTTGGGCACAGTACTATTACTTC. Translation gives CASSFAPTWAQYYYF.

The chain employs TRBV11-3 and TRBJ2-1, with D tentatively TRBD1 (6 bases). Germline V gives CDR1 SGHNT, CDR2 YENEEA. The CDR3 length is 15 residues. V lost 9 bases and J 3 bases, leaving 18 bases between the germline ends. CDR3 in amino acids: CASSIELTGYNEQFF. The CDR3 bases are TGTGCCAGTAGCATAGAGCTGACAGGCTACAATGAGCAGTTCTTC.

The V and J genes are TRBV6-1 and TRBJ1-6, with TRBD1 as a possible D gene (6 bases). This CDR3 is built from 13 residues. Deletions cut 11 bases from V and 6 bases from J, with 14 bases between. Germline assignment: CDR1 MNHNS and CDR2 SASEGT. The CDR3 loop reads CAGQGQSNSPLHF. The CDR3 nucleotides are TGTGCCGGGCAGGGGCAGTCTAATTCACCCCTCCACTTT.